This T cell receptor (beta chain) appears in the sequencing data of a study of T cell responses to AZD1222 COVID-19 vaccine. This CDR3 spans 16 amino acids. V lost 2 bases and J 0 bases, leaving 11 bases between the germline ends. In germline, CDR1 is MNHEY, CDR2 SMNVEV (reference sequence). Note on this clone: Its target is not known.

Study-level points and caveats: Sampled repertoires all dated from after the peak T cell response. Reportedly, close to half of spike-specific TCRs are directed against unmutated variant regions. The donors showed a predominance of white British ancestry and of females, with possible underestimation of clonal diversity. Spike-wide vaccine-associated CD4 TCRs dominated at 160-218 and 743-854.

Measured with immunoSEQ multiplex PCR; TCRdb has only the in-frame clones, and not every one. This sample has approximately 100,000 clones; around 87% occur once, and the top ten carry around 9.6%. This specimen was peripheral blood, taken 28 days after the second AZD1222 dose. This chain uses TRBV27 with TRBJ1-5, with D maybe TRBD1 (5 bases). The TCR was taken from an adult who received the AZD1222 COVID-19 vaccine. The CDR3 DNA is TGTGCCAGCAGTTTAACCGGGGGGGTTAGCAATCAGCCCCAGCATTTT. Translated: CASSLTGGVSNQPQHF.